This record looks at one TCR beta chain sequence and its context. The data originate from a study of blood T cell repertoires in COVID-19. Study as a whole: Specimens from acute and convalescent COVID-19 originated in the United States, Italy and Spain. From T cells, B-cell-depleted T cells, or PBMCs came the material, which was cDNA or gDNA.

Unmatched junction bases numbered 5, after V lost 3 bases and J lost 3 bases. The germline V gene has CDR1 MDHEN and CDR2 SYDVKM. This CDR3 has 14 residues. Per the original data handling: Researchers report that nucleated cell counts were estimated from reference gene primer amplification. Profiled with immunoSEQ multiplex PCR; TCRdb holds only in-frame clones, not every one. V and J calls and clone size are as listed in that table; D and trimming were resolved from the DNA. This table holds about 160,000 clones, approximately 85% found once. The sequence came from an elderly man with COVID-19, enrolled during active disease. This rearrangement joins TRBV28 to TRBJ2-7; 7 bases are a match to TRBD1. Sequenced material: peripheral blood. CDR3 region: CASSFGQVNYEQYF. The CDR3 coding sequence is TGTGCCAGCAGTTTCGGACAGGTGAACTACGAGCAGTACTTC.